Presented here are 13 T cell receptor beta chains from one specimen sequenced in a study of blood T cell repertoires in COVID-19 (dated by TCRdb to 2019 to 2021). Library method: the immunoSEQ multiplex PCR assay. The table was pulled from immuneACCESS by TCRdb, which kept in-frame rearrangements only. Such tables lose some clones; where checked, under half of the loss comes from unresolved V genes, and the rest has no known cause. Within this sample are 150,000 to 200,000 clones, with roughly nine tenths of them counted one time only. 2.5% to 4% of the sample is taken by the ten largest. Sequenced: peripheral blood. Receptors originate from a man aged 65 to 79 with acute or convalescent COVID-19.

This chain joins TRBV11-2 and TRBJ2-3, with 9 bases matching TRBD1. The CDR3 consists of 15 residues. CDR1 and CDR2 (germline): SGHAT, FQNNGV. V shed 6 bases, J shed 0 bases, and the junction held 4 bases outside the gene matches. The CDR3, as DNA: TGTGCCAGCAGTCGGACAGGGGAGAGCACAGATACGCAGTATTTT. Translating gives CASSRTGESTDTQYF.

The chain combines TRBV24-1 with TRBJ1-4; possible D gene TRBD1, 5 bases. V lost 4 bases to trimming and J lost 4 bases, with 18 bases between them. Germline V lookup: CDR1 KGHDR, CDR2 SFDVKD. CDR3 length equals 17 residues. The CDR3 here is CATSDPYRDSLNEKLFF. The CDR3 bases are TGTGCCACCAGTGACCCCTACCGGGACTCACTTAATGAAAAACTGTTTTTT.

This chain joins TRBV19 and TRBJ1-5; D not resolved. This CDR3 region has 12 residues. Germline V gene lookup returns CDR1 LNHDA and CDR2 SQIVND (reference sequence). V was cut by 6 bases and J by 11 bases, with 14 bases left in between. The CDR3 reads CASRDFLKAQHF. The CDR3 bases are TGTGCCAGTAGGGACTTCCTTAAGGCCCAGCATTTT.

The chain joins TRBV20-1 to TRBJ1-2, with 12 bases fitting TRBD1. With 3 bases clipped from V and 7 bases from J, the junction kept 6 bases outside the gene matches. CDR1 is DFQATT and CDR2 is SNEGSKA in the germline V gene (reference sequence). The CDR3 covers 14 residues. This CDR3 reads CSASFRDRGPGYTF. In DNA, the CDR3 is TGCAGTGCTAGTTTCCGGGACAGGGGGCCTGGCTACACCTTC.

This clone was counted only a few times. The chain carries TRBV7-8 and TRBJ2-1, with D tentatively TRBD1 (6 bases). CDR3 size: 12 residues. V lost 5 bases, J lost 14 bases, and 16 bases lay in between. The germline V gene encodes CDR1 SGHVS and CDR2 FQNEAQ. CDR3 loop: CASSPNRASEFF. CDR3 coding DNA: TGTGCCAGCAGCCCAAACAGGGCGTCTGAGTTCTTC.

The rearrangement uses TRBV7-3 and TRBJ1-1; 9 positions match TRBD1. Germline V gene sequence: CDR1 SGHTA, CDR2 FQGTGA. V was clipped by 0 bases and J by 5 bases; unmatched bases: 4. There are 15 residues in the CDR3. This CDR3 is CASSLTPGQGTEAFF. The CDR3 nucleotides read TGTGCCAGCAGCTTAACACCCGGACAGGGGACTGAAGCTTTCTTT.

The CDR3 spells CASSLLAGGITDTQYF. The CDR3 bases are TGTGCCAGCAGTCTACTAGCGGGAGGGATCACAGATACGCAGTATTTT. The rearrangement joins TRBV27 to TRBJ2-3; 13 nucleotides match TRBD2. Trimming at V came to 5 bases and at J to 2 bases, leaving 4 bases not matched to a gene. CDR1 is MNHEY and CDR2 is SMNVEV in the germline V gene (reference sequence). This CDR3 region has 16 residues.

CDR3 coding DNA: TGTGCCAGCAGCCTAATACGGGGGGGCTTCACAGATACGCAGTATTTT. Protein: CASSLIRGGFTDTQYF. This chain connects TRBV14 to TRBJ2-3, with TRBD2 identical over 8 bases. After removal of 4 bases from V and 2 bases from J, the junction contained 8 bases not matched to a gene. The germline V gene has CDR1 SGHDN and CDR2 FVKESK. The CDR3 has 16 residues. Full variable domain (rest looked up from reference TRBV14 and TRBJ2-3): EAGVTQFPSHSVIEKGQTVTLRCDPISGHDNLYWYRRVMGKEIKFLLHFVKESKQDESGMPNNRFLAERTGGTYSTLKVQPAELEDSGVYFCASSLIRGGFTDTQYFGPGTRLTVL.

The chain employs TRBV30 and TRBJ1-1; D may be TRBD1 (5 bases). CDR1 is GTSNPN, CDR2 SVGIG, per germline (reference sequence). CDR3 length equals 14 residues. Trimming left V 3 bases short and J 4 bases short, with 15 bases between. DNA for the CDR3: TGTGCCTGGAGCACCTATGAAGGGGCCACTGAAGCTTTCTTT. Protein sequence: CAWSTYEGATEAFF. Complete variable domain (other parts from reference TRBV30 and TRBJ1-1): SQTIHQWPATLVQPVGSPLSLECTVEGTSNPNLYWYRQAAGRGLQLLFYSVGIGQISSEVPQNLSASRPQDRQFILSSKKLLLSDSGFYLCAWSTYEGATEAFFGQGTRLTVV.

The rearrangement links TRBV18 to TRBJ2-3; tentative D call: TRBD1 (5 bases). The germline CDR1 and CDR2 sequences are KGHSH and LQKENI. Trimming shortened V by 3 bases and J by 4 bases, and 11 bases separated the two germline ends. This CDR3 region has 14 residues. This chain's CDR3 is CASSPLSGSDTQYF. CDR3 sequence (DNA): TGTGCCAGCTCACCCCTGTCAGGGTCAGATACGCAGTATTTT.

The chain links TRBV13 to TRBJ2-7; possible D gene TRBD2, 7 bases. The CDR3 loop spans 14 amino acids. The germline V gene encodes CDR1 PRHDT and CDR2 FYEKMQ (reference sequence). Trimming removed 0 bases at V and 2 bases at J, with 8 bases between. CDR3 nucleotide sequence: TGTGCCAGCAGCTTAGGAGGGGGGGCCTACGAGCAGTACTTC. Amino acid sequence: CASSLGGGAYEQYF.

The chain employs TRBV6-5 and TRBJ2-3, with a possible D match to TRBD2 (6 bases). Germline loops: CDR1 MNHEY, CDR2 SVGAGI. V dropped 5 bases and J dropped 1 base, with 13 bases sitting between them. This CDR3 is built from 15 residues. The CDR3 DNA follows: TGTGCCAGCAGTATACGGTGGGGGGGCACAGATACGCAGTATTTT. Its protein is CASSIRWGGTDTQYF.

The rearrangement joins TRBV7-2 to TRBJ1-5, with 11 bases aligning to TRBD1. Trimming cost V 5 bases and J 8 bases; bases outside gene matches: 8. Per the germline V gene, CDR1 is SGHTA and CDR2 is FQGNSA. CDR3 length: 15 residues. The CDR3 coding sequence is TGTGCCAGCAGCGCCGGGACAGGGGGTTTTAAGCCCCAGCATTTT. Its protein is CASSAGTGGFKPQHF. Variable domain in full (rest from reference TRBV7-2 and TRBJ1-5): GAGVSQSPSNKVTEKGKDVELRCDPISGHTALYWYRQSLGQGLEFLIYFQGNSAPDKSGLPSDRFSAERTGGSVSTLTIQRTQQEDSAVYLCASSAGTGGFKPQHFGDGTRLSIL.